Below are 22 T cell receptor beta chains sequenced from a single sample in a study of blood T cell repertoires in COVID-19. Some clones are missing from TCRdb's copy, which holds only in-frame ones; the method was immunoSEQ multiplex PCR. Of 150,000 to 200,000 clones listed, around 91% are singletons. Sequenced: PBMCs or T cells enriched from blood (not recorded which). Receptor source: a woman aged 18-29 years who had recovered from COVID-19.

The rearrangement uses TRBV27 and TRBJ1-1; a possible D gene is TRBD1 (6 bases). V shed 1 base and J shed 4 bases, with 13 bases lying between them. CDR1 is MNHEY, CDR2 SMNVEV, per germline (reference sequence). The CDR3 is made up of 15 amino acids. CDR3 coding DNA: TGTGCCAGCAGTTTATGGGGGCCTGGGAGCACTGAAGCTTTCTTT. Translating gives CASSLWGPGSTEAFF.

The V gene is TRBV2, the J gene TRBJ2-7, with no clear D. V was clipped by 1 base and J by 2 bases, with 9 bases between them. The germline V gene encodes CDR1 SNHLY and CDR2 FYNNEI. This CDR3 comprises 14 residues. The CDR3 sequence: CASSEGLGTYEQYF. DNA of the CDR3: TGTGCCAGCAGTGAAGGCCTTGGCACCTACGAGCAGTACTTC.

This clone has a single count. This chain connects TRBV5-6 to TRBJ1-2; the match to TRBD1 covers 8 bases. The CDR3 is 16 residues long. The ends lost 5 bases at V and 5 bases at J; junction bases unmatched: 14. Germline V gene data show CDR1 as SGHDT and CDR2 as YYEEEE. The DNA for the CDR3 is TGTGCCAGCAGTAGCCTCCGGCAGGGGGCGTTATATGGCTACACCTTC. Residues: CASSSLRQGALYGYTF. The full variable domain, in which reference TRBV5-6 and TRBJ1-2 provide the parts outside the CDR3, is DAGVTQSPTHLIKTRGQQVTLRCSPKSGHDTVSWYQQALGQGPQFIFQYYEEEERQRGNFPDRFSGHQFPNYSSELNVNALLLGDSALYLCASSSLRQGALYGYTFGSGTRLTVV.

The chain uses TRBV6-1 and TRBJ2-7; TRBD1 is a possible D gene (6 bases). Per the germline V gene, CDR1 is MNHNS and CDR2 is SASEGT. The CDR3 contains 14 residues. Trimming took off 0 bases at V and 2 bases at J, with 8 bases between the two ends. The CDR3 here is CASSEAGTTYEQYF. CDR3 DNA: TGTGCCAGCAGTGAAGCCGGGACAACCTACGAGCAGTACTTC.

The V call is TRBV5-6, the J call TRBJ2-7; 8 bases agree with TRBD2. The CDR3 spans 14 residues. V was clipped by 2 bases and J by 5 bases; unmatched bases: 6. Germline CDR1 is SGHDT and CDR2 is YYEEEE. CDR3 sequence (DNA): TGTGCCAGCAGCTTCAGCGGGAGCCTCAACGAGCAGTACTTC. Amino acids: CASSFSGSLNEQYF.

The rearrangement uses TRBV7-9 and TRBJ1-1; D is unresolved. In germline, CDR1 is SEHNR, CDR2 FQNEAQ (reference sequence). CDR3 length equals 13 residues. V lost 4 bases and J lost 2, with 8 bases in between. CDR3 sequence: CASSYDTNTEAFF. DNA for the CDR3: TGTGCCAGCAGCTACGACACTAACACTGAAGCTTTCTTT.

The rearrangement uses TRBV2 and TRBJ2-5; tentative D call: TRBD2 (6 bases). Trimming removed 4 bases from V and 3 bases from J, with 18 bases in between. This CDR3 is 16 amino acids long. In germline, CDR1 is SNHLY, CDR2 FYNNEI. The CDR3 here is CASSVPFAGTKETQYF. CDR3 DNA sequence: TGTGCCAGCAGTGTGCCCTTTGCGGGAACAAAAGAGACCCAGTACTTC. The variable domain in full, completed from reference TRBV2 and TRBJ2-5, reads EPEVTQTPSHQVTQMGQEVILRCVPISNHLYFYWYRQILGQKVEFLVSFYNNEISEKSEIFDDQFSVERPDGSNFTLKIRSTKLEDSAMYFCASSVPFAGTKETQYFGPGTRLLVL.

The table lists this clone with a count of one. CDR3 sequence: CSVELAGRQGSYEQYF. The DNA of the CDR3 is TGCAGCGTTGAGTTGGCGGGTCGACAGGGATCCTACGAGCAGTACTTC. This chain connects TRBV29-1 to TRBJ2-7; 7 nucleotides match TRBD1. There are 16 residues in the CDR3. Germline CDR1 reads SQVTM; CDR2 reads ANQGSEA. V dropped 3 bases and J dropped 1; count of bases not matched to a gene: 12.

The rearrangement joins TRBV28 to TRBJ2-3; tentative D call: TRBD2 (6 bases). Trimming left V 2 bases short and J 6 bases short, with 15 bases between. CDR1 MDHEN and CDR2 SYDVKM come from the germline V gene. The CDR3 runs to 15 residues. CDR3 nucleotides: TGTGCCAGCAGTTTAAGCGCCACGGGGAGGGATACGCAGTATTTT. It specifies CASSLSATGRDTQYF.

This sequence joins TRBV27 and TRBJ2-2, with a tentative D call TRBD1 (6 bases). Germline lookup yields CDR1 MNHEY and CDR2 SMNVEV (reference sequence). This CDR3 has 13 residues. V lost 6 bases and J 6 bases, leaving 11 bases between the germline ends. This CDR3 reads CASRTQGSGELFF. For the CDR3, the DNA is TGTGCCAGCAGAACACAGGGTTCCGGGGAGCTGTTTTTT.

This CDR3 is CASSLHRGTEAFF. In DNA form, the CDR3 reads TGTGCCAGCAGCCTCCATCGGGGCACTGAAGCTTTCTTT. J is TRBJ1-1 and V is TRBV12-3 or TRBV12-4; no reliable D call. This CDR3 contains 13 residues. Trimming took 6 bases from V and 4 from J, leaving 12 bases between them.

The chain employs TRBV28 and TRBJ2-1, with D tentatively TRBD1 (6 bases). Germline CDR1 reads MDHEN; CDR2 reads SYDVKM. V was shortened by 2 bases and J by 7 bases, with 9 bases between the two germline ends. This CDR3 comprises 13 residues. The CDR3 nucleotides are TGTGCCAGCAGTTTACTGGGGGCGAATGAGCAGTTCTTC. Translated, it gives CASSLLGANEQFF.

This chain uses TRBV5-1 with TRBJ2-7; perhaps TRBD1 as D (5 bases). The length of the CDR3 is 21 residues. V shed 0 bases and J shed 2 bases, with 30 bases lying between them. Germline V gives CDR1 SGHRS, CDR2 YFSETQ. The CDR3 sequence: CASSLAESMVRAGGRAYEQYF. CDR3 in DNA: TGCGCCAGCAGCTTGGCCGAATCAATGGTTAGGGCAGGCGGCAGGGCCTACGAGCAGTACTTC.

The V call is TRBV28, the J call TRBJ2-5, with unresolved D. The CDR3 has 11 amino acids. Germline V gene sequence: CDR1 MDHEN, CDR2 SYDVKM. Trimming stripped 5 bases from V and 5 bases from J, with 6 bases between. This CDR3 reads CASSNGETQYF. The DNA for the CDR3 is TGTGCCAGCAGTAACGGGGAGACCCAGTACTTC.

In regard to this clone: Other nucleotide sequences in the sample specify the same CDR3. The V and J genes are TRBV20-1 and TRBJ2-5, with a tentative D call TRBD1 (5 bases). V was trimmed by 3 bases and J by 5 bases, leaving 10 bases between them. This CDR3 comprises 12 residues. CDR1 DFQATT and CDR2 SNEGSKA come from the germline V gene (reference sequence). The CDR3 region is CSASRGGETQYF. CDR3 coding DNA: TGCAGTGCTAGTAGGGGTGGGGAGACCCAGTACTTC.

The chain joins TRBV25-1 to TRBJ2-3; D is uncertain. The CDR3 contains 13 residues. Trimming cost V 4 bases and J 0 bases, with 5 bases left between them. The germline CDR1 and CDR2 sequences are MGHDK and SYGVNS. This chain's CDR3 is CASSGDSTDTQYF. CDR3 DNA: TGTGCCAGCAGTGGAGATAGCACAGATACGCAGTATTTT.

The rearrangement links TRBV7-8 to TRBJ2-7; 10 nucleotides match TRBD2. The CDR3 sequence is 15 residues long. CDR1 and CDR2 (germline): SGHVS, FQNEAQ. With V trimmed by 3 bases and J by 3 bases, 5 bases remained unmatched. CDR3: CASSFGASGSYEQYF. The CDR3 region has the DNA TGTGCCAGCAGCTTTGGGGCTAGCGGGAGCTACGAGCAGTACTTC.

This clone was picked up many times. The V gene is TRBV19, the J gene TRBJ2-1; 8 bases match TRBD1. The J segment lost 9 bases and the V segment lost 4 bases, leaving 2 bases of the junction unmatched. The CDR3 is made up of 12 amino acids. In germline, CDR1 is LNHDA, CDR2 SQIVND (reference sequence). DNA for the CDR3: TGTGCCAGTAGTACTGGGACAGGTGAGCAGTTCTTC. It codes for CASSTGTGEQFF. Full variable domain (missing parts from reference TRBV19 and TRBJ2-1): DGGITQSPKYLFRKEGQNVTLSCEQNLNHDAMYWYRQDPGQGLRLIYYSQIVNDFQKGDIAEGYSVSREKKESFPLTVTSAQKNPTAFYLCASSTGTGEQFFGPGTRLTVL.

The rearrangement joins TRBV5-4 to TRBJ2-2; TRBD2 matches 13 bases. The junction had 2 bases not matched to a gene; V was cut back by 4 bases and J by 2 bases. This CDR3 is built from 16 residues. Germline V gene sequence: CDR1 SGHNT, CDR2 YYREEE (reference sequence). CDR3 bases: TGTGCCAGCAGCGGGGGACTAGCGGGAAACACCGGGGAGCTGTTTTTT. This codes for CASSGGLAGNTGELFF.

V usage is TRBV7-8 and J usage is TRBJ2-1, with 7 bases lining up with TRBD2. The trim removed 5 bases at V and 5 bases at J, leaving 9 bases unmatched. From germline, CDR1 is SGHVS and CDR2 FQNEAQ. The CDR3 loop spans 15 amino acids. CDR3 loop: CASSPGGGVNNEQFF. The DNA of the CDR3 is TGTGCCAGCAGCCCCGGTGGGGGGGTAAACAATGAGCAGTTCTTC.

The chain couples TRBV11-3 to TRBJ2-3; TRBD1 matches at 7 bases. V trimming: 5 bases; J trimming: 0 bases; junction bases outside the gene matches: 14. Germline CDR1 SGHNT, CDR2 YENEEA. This CDR3 region has 18 residues. This CDR3 reads CASSPGTATFSSTDTQYF. The CDR3 DNA reads as TGTGCCAGCAGCCCTGGGACAGCTACGTTCTCTAGCACAGATACGCAGTATTTT.

The chain links TRBV20-1 to TRBJ2-1, with D unresolved. With 3 bases removed from V and 4 bases from J, the gap between germline ends came to 13 bases. The CDR3 totals 14 residues. CDR1 and CDR2 from the germline V gene are DFQATT and SNEGSKA (reference sequence). CDR3 loop: CSASTAGNYNEQFF. CDR3 sequence (DNA): TGCAGTGCTAGTACGGCAGGAAATTACAATGAGCAGTTCTTC.